This T cell receptor (gamma chain) was recovered during a study of gammadelta T cells in human blood. Study-level findings and limits: Polyclonal expansion of innate γδ T cells after birth appeared microbially driven.

The CDR3 is made up of 16 amino acids. V gave up 5 bases and J gave up 4 bases; unmatched junction bases: 5. Germline-derived CDR1 and CDR2 are GITISATS and ISYDGTV (reference sequence). TCRdb redid clone calling on the RT-PCR reads using CATT. The sample includes some 150 gamma-chain clones, 50% to 60% of them seen just once. Details on this clone: What it binds is unknown. This likely reflects a read error, since a far larger clone is one base away. Other nucleotide sequences from this sample produce the same CDR3.

Sequencing was performed on Vgamma9Vdelta2 gamma-delta T cells from infant blood. This TCR came from a human donor. The chain employs TRGV9 and TRGJP. The CDR3 here is CALWGLQELGKKIKVF. CDR3 sequence (DNA): TGTGCCTTGTGGGGCCTACAAGAGTTGGGCAAAAAAATCAAGGTATTT.